The clone carrying this T cell receptor (beta chain) was observed a handful of times. The germline V gene has CDR1 MGHRA and CDR2 YSYEKL. Trimming shortened V by 2 bases and J by 3 bases, and 19 bases separated the two germline ends. There are 18 residues in the CDR3. This entry is derived from a study of blood T cell repertoires in COVID-19. Whole-study context: Sources were T cells, B-cell-depleted T cells, or PBMCs; the material itself was cDNA or gDNA.

Data came from immunoSEQ multiplex PCR; TCRdb stores just in-frame clones and leaves some out. Of fewer than 50,000 clones in the sample, around nine tenths were seen once. Sequenced: peripheral blood. The genes are TRBV4-1 and TRBJ2-2; a possible D gene is TRBD1 (5 bases). The clonotype comes from a man in his sixties with COVID-19, enrolled during active disease. The CDR3 loop reads CASSQRQPLTSYTGELFF. CDR3 sequence (DNA): TGCGCCAGCAGCCAACGACAGCCCCTAACGTCGTACACCGGGGAGCTGTTTTTT.